This T cell receptor beta chain stems from a study of T-cell memory formation after mild COVID-19. Study-wide results and caveats: Some clones that responded turned up in pre-infection memory, which suggests that cross-reactive memory joined in. CD4+ clones that contracted lay mainly in CM and EM; CD8+ ones lay in EMRA. Still unconfirmed is whether the second-wave clones peaking on day 37 recognized SARS-CoV-2.

This clonotype was seen a handful of times. Its antigen is not identified. A 5'RACE reaction primed in the constant segment made cDNA libraries of TCR alpha and TCR beta, and these carried sample barcodes and UMIs. TCRdb used MiXCR to reprocess the 5' RACE reads, holding one entry per CDR3 protein. This sample has roughly 450,000 distinct CDR3 sequences, with more than 15% found just once. Specimen: PBMCs or a T cell subset sorted from them (not recorded which). This clonotype originated in a man younger than 35 who had mild COVID-19 (a few samples of this study predate the infection). Cell type and time point are not known.

Written as DNA, the CDR3 is TGCGCCAGCAGCCCTTACGGGGTTAGCTCCTACAATGAGCAGTTCTTC. It translates to CASSPYGVSSYNEQFF. The V and J genes are TRBV5-1 and TRBJ2-1; a weak D match, TRBD2 (5 bases). Germline V lookup: CDR1 SGHRS, CDR2 YFSETQ. The CDR3 contains 16 residues. V lost 4 bases to trimming and J lost 0 bases, with 14 bases between them. Complete variable domain (other parts from reference TRBV5-1 and TRBJ2-1): KAGVTQTPRYLIKTRGQQVTLSCSPISGHRSVSWYQQTPGQGLQFLFEYFSETQRNKGNFPGRFSGRQFSNSRSEMNVSTLELGDSALYLCASSPYGVSSYNEQFFGPGTRLTVL.